This T cell receptor (beta chain) is from a study of CXCR3-negative and CXCR3-positive naive CD8 T cells. Study-wide results and limits: TRBV-TRBJ usage was similar across naive CXCR3 subsets but distinct in memory cells. Partially decreased CXCR3 expression was recorded after cryopreservation, and fresh PBMCs were used in most assays. The study found more hydrophobic TRB CDR3s in CXCR3-positive naive cells than in CXCR3-negative naive cells.

About this clonotype itself: Its antigen is unknown.

Germline assignment: CDR1 SQVTM and CDR2 ANQGSEA. The CDR3 has 13 amino acids. The libraries of TRB cDNA were constructed through 5' RACE using UMI labels. One entry per CDR3 protein, without DNA, is what TCRdb gives after re-calling the 5' RACE reads. The sample table sets out around 60,000 distinct CDR3 sequences. Naive CD8+ T cells carried a CD45RO-CCR7+CD27+CD95- phenotype. The chain combines TRBV29-1 with TRBJ1-1. The receptor was derived from a human donor in good health. Some clones in this sample may be carry-over from other donors' samples. The specimen sequenced was naive CXCR3+ CD8+ T cells from blood. Subset indicated: CD45RO-CCR7+CD27+CD95- naive CD8+ T cells expressing CXCR3 (TNR3+). CDR3 sequence reads: CSIYRLANTEAFF. Variable domain in full (rest from reference TRBV29-1 and TRBJ1-1): SAVISQKPSRDICQRGTSLTIQCQVDSQVTMMFWYRQQPGQSLTLIATANQGSEATYESGFVIDKFPISRPNLTFSTLTVSNMSPEDSSIYLCSIYRLANTEAFFGQGTRLTVV.